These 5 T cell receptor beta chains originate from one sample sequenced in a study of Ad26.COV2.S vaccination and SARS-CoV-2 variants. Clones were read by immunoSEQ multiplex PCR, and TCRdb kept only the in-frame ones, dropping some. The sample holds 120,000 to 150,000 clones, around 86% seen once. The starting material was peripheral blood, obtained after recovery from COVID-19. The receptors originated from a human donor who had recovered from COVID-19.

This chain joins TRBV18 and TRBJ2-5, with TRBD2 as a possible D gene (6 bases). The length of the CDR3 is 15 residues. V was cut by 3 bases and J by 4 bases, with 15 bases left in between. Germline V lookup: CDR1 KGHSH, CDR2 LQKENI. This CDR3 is CASSPGLRKRETQYF. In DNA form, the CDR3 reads TGTGCCAGCTCACCGGGACTCCGTAAGAGAGAGACCCAGTACTTC. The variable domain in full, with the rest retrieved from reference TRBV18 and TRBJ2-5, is NAGVMQNPRHLVRRRGQEARLRCSPMKGHSHVYWYRQLPEEGLKFMVYLQKENIIDESGMPKERFSAEFPKEGPSILRIQQVVRGDSAAYFCASSPGLRKRETQYFGPGTRLLVL.

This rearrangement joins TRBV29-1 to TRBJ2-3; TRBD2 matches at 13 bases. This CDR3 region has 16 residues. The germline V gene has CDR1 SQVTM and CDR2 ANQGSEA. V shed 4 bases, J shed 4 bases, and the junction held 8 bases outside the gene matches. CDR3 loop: CSVVGLLAGGSDTQYF. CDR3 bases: TGCAGCGTTGTCGGCCTACTAGCGGGGGGGTCAGATACGCAGTATTTT.

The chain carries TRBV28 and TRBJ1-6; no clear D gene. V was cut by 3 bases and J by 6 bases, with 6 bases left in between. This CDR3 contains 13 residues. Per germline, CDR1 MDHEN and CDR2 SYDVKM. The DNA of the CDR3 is TGTGCCAGCAGTTTGGGGTTTAATTCACCCCTCCACTTT. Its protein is CASSLGFNSPLHF.

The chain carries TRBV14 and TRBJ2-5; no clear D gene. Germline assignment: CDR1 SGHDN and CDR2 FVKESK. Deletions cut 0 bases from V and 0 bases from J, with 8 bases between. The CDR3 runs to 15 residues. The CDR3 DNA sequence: TGTGCCAGCAGCCAAGATTTGGGGTACCAAGAGACCCAGTACTTC. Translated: CASSQDLGYQETQYF.

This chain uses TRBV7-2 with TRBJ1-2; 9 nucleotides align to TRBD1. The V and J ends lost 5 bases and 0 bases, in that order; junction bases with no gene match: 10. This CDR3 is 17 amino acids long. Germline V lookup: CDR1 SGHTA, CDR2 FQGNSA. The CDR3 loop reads CASSLSGTGLTNYGYTF. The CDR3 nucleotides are TGTGCCAGCAGCCTTTCCGGGACAGGGTTAACTAACTATGGCTACACCTTC.